This TCR beta chain was sequenced in a study of tumor-infiltrating lymphocytes in primary liver carcinoma. Across the whole study: Participating patients were men and women between 30 and 69 years old. Study-wide results and caveats: Overlap in tumor-adjacent and tumor-blood pairs fell below that of tumor region pairs.

With around 450 ng total RNA as template and a constant-region primer, TCR beta cDNA was made. Three-round nested multiplex PCR performed with slightly modified ARM-PCR produced the TCR beta libraries. Running around 9 cycles apiece, the first two PCR rounds relied on TRBV1-TRBV30 forward primers together with a C-beta reverse primer. TCRdb independently ran MiXCR on the multiplex PCR reads; one entry per CDR3 protein. The sample yields 100,000 to 150,000 distinct CDR3 sequences, 50% to 80% seen once. This CDR3 region has 14 residues. Germline CDR1 is SQVTM and CDR2 is ANQGSEA. Taking roughly 20-34 mg of unsorted bulk tissue, the authors co-extracted RNA and DNA. Concerning this clonotype itself: Its antigen is unknown. Sequence at one end of the junction differs from germline and may be a read error.

This TCR was sampled from a woman between 55 and 75 years old with primary liver carcinoma and hepatitis B virus infection. The chain carries TRBV29-1 and TRBJ1-2, with D uncertain. Sequencing input: liver tumor tissue from sampling region 3. Subset in this sample: tumor region T3, left-lateral pole. CDR3 sequence (DNA): TGCAGCGTTGTCAGATCCACAGAGAATGATGGTTACACCTTC. The encoded protein is CSVVRSTENDGYTF.